The present T cell receptor beta chain was sequenced within a study of blood T cell repertoires in COVID-19. Study information: Sites across the United States, Italy and Spain contributed samples from acute and convalescent COVID-19.

As processed by the authors: Reference gene primers were amplified, and this amplification served to estimate nucleated cell counts. Assay used: immunoSEQ multiplex PCR; TCRdb lists only in-frame clones, some missing. The D gene and trimming were derived from the DNA, and the V and J assignments and clone size from that table. The sample yields over 60,000 clones, roughly 92% seen once. Germline-derived CDR1 and CDR2 are LNHDA and SQIVND (reference sequence). The CDR3 covers 14 residues. The V segment lost 4 bases and the J segment 9 bases; nucleotides outside the gene matches: 7. The chain couples TRBV19 to TRBJ2-1, with TRBD2 matching 9 bases. The clonotype originates from a human donor in a cohort sampled during active COVID-19. Sequenced input: peripheral blood. The CDR3 here is CASSSGGGVGEQFF. The CDR3 DNA reads TGTGCCAGTAGTAGCGGGGGGGGTGTTGGTGAGCAGTTCTTC.